This is a list of T cell receptor beta chains from one sample in a study of blood T cell repertoires in COVID-19. Data came from immunoSEQ multiplex PCR; TCRdb stores just in-frame clones and leaves some out. The table has 200,000 to 300,000 clones, around 87% seen once. Material: peripheral blood. Source of these receptors: a woman aged 50 to 65 with acute or convalescent COVID-19. Both conserved end residues are part of each CDR3. The D gene is left open where the match is weak. Rows give clone size only sometimes, using once, few, many, or a class for an expanded clone.

CDR3aa: CASSLGVGAVFGYTF
CDR3nt: TGTGCCAGCAGTTTAGGCGTGGGGGCAGTTTTTGGCTACACCTTC
abundance: -
d_gene: -
v_gene: TRBV28
j_gene: TRBJ1-2

CDR3aa: CASSESLAGGLYEQYF
CDR3nt: TGTGCCAGCAGTGAGAGTCTAGCGGGAGGGCTGTACGAGCAGTACTTC
abundance: -
d_gene: TRBD2
v_gene: TRBV6-1
j_gene: TRBJ2-7

CDR3aa: CASSYLGVYEQYF
CDR3nt: TGTGCCAGCAGTTACCTCGGTGTTTACGAGCAGTACTTC
abundance: -
d_gene: -
v_gene: TRBV6-2/TRBV6-3
j_gene: TRBJ2-7

CDR3aa: CASSYPFTGMGGIAFDEQYF
CDR3nt: TGTGCCAGCAGTTATCCATTTACAGGGATGGGCGGAATAGCTTTCGACGAGCAGTACTTC
abundance: -
d_gene: -
v_gene: TRBV28
j_gene: TRBJ2-7

CDR3aa: CAISLPGQASYEQYF
CDR3nt: TGTGCCATCAGTCTTCCGGGACAGGCTTCCTACGAGCAGTACTTC
abundance: -
d_gene: TRBD1
v_gene: TRBV10-3
j_gene: TRBJ2-7

CDR3aa: CASSPLAPATGELFF
CDR3nt: TGTGCCAGTAGTCCTCTAGCGCCCGCGACCGGGGAGCTGTTTTTT
abundance: -
d_gene: -
v_gene: TRBV19
j_gene: TRBJ2-2

CDR3aa: CASSLGDRGRETQYF
CDR3nt: TGTGCCAGCAGCTTAGGGGACAGGGGGCGGGAGACCCAGTACTTC
abundance: once
d_gene: TRBD1
v_gene: TRBV7-9
j_gene: TRBJ2-5

CDR3aa: CASSPGQALQPQHF
CDR3nt: TGTGCCAGCAGCCCGGGACAGGCCCTACAGCCCCAGCATTTT
abundance: -
d_gene: TRBD1
v_gene: TRBV5-8
j_gene: TRBJ1-5

CDR3aa: CASGAGGPTPGNTIYF
CDR3nt: TGTGCCAGCGGTGCGGGGGGCCCGACCCCCGGGAACACCATATATTTT
abundance: -
d_gene: -
v_gene: TRBV27
j_gene: TRBJ1-3

CDR3aa: CASSLASGAYEQYF
CDR3nt: TGTGCCAGCAGCTTAGCTAGCGGTGCCTACGAGCAGTACTTC
abundance: -
d_gene: -
v_gene: TRBV7-2
j_gene: TRBJ2-7

CDR3aa: CASSAGTPGYQETQYF
CDR3nt: TGTGCCAGCAGTGCGGGGACTCCGGGGTACCAAGAGACCCAGTACTTC
abundance: few
d_gene: -
v_gene: TRBV27
j_gene: TRBJ2-5

CDR3aa: CASSFLAGGQHEQFF
CDR3nt: TGTGCCAGCAGCTTTCTAGCGGGAGGTCAACATGAGCAGTTCTTC
abundance: -
d_gene: TRBD2
v_gene: TRBV7-8
j_gene: TRBJ2-1

CDR3aa: CASSIASTGRLTPFNYGYTF
CDR3nt: TGTGCCAGTAGTATAGCCTCGACAGGGAGACTTACGCCTTTTAACTATGGCTACACCTTC
abundance: -
d_gene: TRBD1
v_gene: TRBV19
j_gene: TRBJ1-2

CDR3aa: CASSLVSGQKGSPLHF
CDR3nt: TGTGCCAGCAGCTTAGTATCGGGACAGAAAGGCTCACCCCTCCACTTT
abundance: few
d_gene: TRBD1
v_gene: TRBV7-9
j_gene: TRBJ1-6

CDR3aa: CAITRGGSGTEAFF
CDR3nt: TGTGCCATTACAAGGGGGGGCTCGGGCACTGAAGCTTTCTTT
abundance: -
d_gene: -
v_gene: TRBV6-5
j_gene: TRBJ1-1

CDR3aa: CASSVAGAGSEKLFF
CDR3nt: TGTGCCAGCAGCGTAGCGGGAGCAGGCTCTGAAAAACTGTTTTTT
abundance: -
d_gene: -
v_gene: TRBV9
j_gene: TRBJ1-4

CDR3aa: CAIRGQGGTGELFF
CDR3nt: TGTGCCATCAGAGGACAGGGAGGCACCGGGGAGCTGTTTTTT
abundance: -
d_gene: TRBD1
v_gene: TRBV10-3
j_gene: TRBJ2-2

CDR3aa: CASRSSSGGGYTF
CDR3nt: TGTGCCAGCAGATCCTCCTCGGGGGGTGGCTACACCTTC
abundance: -
d_gene: -
v_gene: TRBV27
j_gene: TRBJ1-2

CDR3aa: CASSLGTSGSHEQFF
CDR3nt: TGTGCCAGCAGCCTCGGGACTAGCGGGAGCCATGAGCAGTTCTTC
abundance: -
d_gene: TRBD2
v_gene: TRBV3-1/TRBV3-2
j_gene: TRBJ2-1

CDR3aa: CASSQDTGGSYNEQFF
CDR3nt: TGTGCCAGCAGCCAAGATACGGGAGGCTCTTACAATGAGCAGTTCTTC
abundance: -
d_gene: TRBD2
v_gene: TRBV4-2
j_gene: TRBJ2-1

CDR3aa: CAIKGLAGDASSYNEQFF
CDR3nt: TGTGCCATCAAAGGACTAGCGGGGGACGCCAGCTCCTACAATGAGCAGTTCTTC
abundance: once
d_gene: TRBD2
v_gene: TRBV10-3
j_gene: TRBJ2-1

CDR3aa: CAIKTANTGELFF
CDR3nt: TGTGCCATCAAGACAGCGAACACCGGGGAGCTGTTTTTT
abundance: -
d_gene: -
v_gene: TRBV10-3
j_gene: TRBJ2-2

CDR3aa: CASRRQGQNTEAFF
CDR3nt: TGTGCCAGCCGAAGACAGGGACAGAACACTGAAGCTTTCTTT
abundance: -
d_gene: TRBD1
v_gene: TRBV27
j_gene: TRBJ1-1

CDR3aa: CASSPGTSGSSYEQYF
CDR3nt: TGTGCCAGCTCACCCGGGACTAGCGGGAGCTCCTACGAGCAGTACTTC
abundance: -
d_gene: TRBD2
v_gene: TRBV18
j_gene: TRBJ2-7

CDR3aa: CASSSGTFDNSPLHF
CDR3nt: TGTGCCAGCAGCTCCGGGACATTTGATAATTCACCCCTCCACTTT
abundance: -
d_gene: -
v_gene: TRBV5-4
j_gene: TRBJ1-6